What follows describes a single T cell receptor beta chain. No neoadjuvant therapy was given to the selected pancreatic ductal adenocarcinoma patients before their surgery. Trimming shortened V by 1 base and J by 1 base, and 10 bases separated the two germline ends. The CDR3 loop spans 15 amino acids. The V gene's germline CDR1 is SEHNR and CDR2 FQNEAQ (reference sequence). The record originates from a study of T cells in pancreatic ductal adenocarcinoma. The protocol was immunoSEQ multiplex PCR, while the TCRdb copy is restricted to in-frame clones and leaves out a portion. The sample consists of over 90,000 clones, 90% to 95% of them appearing once.

The chain recombines TRBV7-9 with TRBJ2-5; the D gene is possibly TRBD2 (6 bases). Sequences were obtained from PBMCs. The clonotype comes from a human donor with pancreatic ductal adenocarcinoma. CDR3 amino acids: CASSLGLALQETQYF. CDR3 DNA: TGTGCCAGCAGCTTAGGGCTAGCGCTCCAAGAGACCCAGTACTTC.